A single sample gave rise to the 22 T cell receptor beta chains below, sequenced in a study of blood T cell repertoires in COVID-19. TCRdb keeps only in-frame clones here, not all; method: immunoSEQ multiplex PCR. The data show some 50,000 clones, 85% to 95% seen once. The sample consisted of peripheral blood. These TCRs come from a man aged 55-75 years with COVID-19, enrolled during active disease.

The CDR3 nucleotides read TGTGCCAGTAGTAGAGGGACAGCAAATGAAAAACTGTTTTTT. This encodes CASSRGTANEKLFF. The chain has TRBV19 and TRBJ1-4; 7 bases fit TRBD1. CDR3 length: 14 amino acids. Germline CDR1 reads LNHDA; CDR2 reads SQIVND (reference sequence). Losses at the gene ends were 4 bases for V and 5 bases for J; bases not matched to a gene: 4.

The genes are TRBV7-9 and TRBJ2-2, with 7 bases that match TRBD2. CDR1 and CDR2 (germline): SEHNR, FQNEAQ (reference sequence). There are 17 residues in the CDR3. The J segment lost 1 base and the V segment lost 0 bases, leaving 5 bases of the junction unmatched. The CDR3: CASSLATASGNTGELFF. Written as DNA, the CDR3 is TGTGCCAGCAGCTTAGCGACGGCTAGCGGGAACACCGGGGAGCTGTTTTTT.

The chain's CDR3 is CSVVGRDQETQYF. The CDR3 region has the DNA TGCAGCGTTGTGGGCAGGGACCAAGAGACCCAGTACTTC. This chain uses TRBV29-1 with TRBJ2-5; D may be TRBD1 (5 bases). CDR1 SQVTM and CDR2 ANQGSEA come from the germline V gene. Trimming shortened V by 4 bases and J by 0 bases, and 9 bases separated the two germline ends. The CDR3 totals 13 residues.

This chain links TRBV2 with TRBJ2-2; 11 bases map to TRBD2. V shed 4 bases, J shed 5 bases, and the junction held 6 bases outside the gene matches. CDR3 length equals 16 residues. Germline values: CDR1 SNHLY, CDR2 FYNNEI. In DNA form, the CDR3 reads TGTGCCAGCAGTGGTAGCGGGGGGGCCGTTACCGGGGAGCTGTTTTTT. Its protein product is CASSGSGGAVTGELFF.

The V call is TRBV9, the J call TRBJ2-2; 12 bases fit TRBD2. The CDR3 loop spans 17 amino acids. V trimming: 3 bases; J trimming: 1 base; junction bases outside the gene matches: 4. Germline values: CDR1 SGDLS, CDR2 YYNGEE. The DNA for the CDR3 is TGTGCCAGCAGCGGGGCTAGCGGGAGGGTGAACACCGGGGAGCTGTTTTTT. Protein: CASSGASGRVNTGELFF.

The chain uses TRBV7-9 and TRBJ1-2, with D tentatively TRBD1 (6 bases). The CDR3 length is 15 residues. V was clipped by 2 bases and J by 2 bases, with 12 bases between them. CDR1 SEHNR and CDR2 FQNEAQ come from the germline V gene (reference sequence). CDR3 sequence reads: CASSLMTGDNYGYTF. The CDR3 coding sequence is TGTGCCAGCAGCTTAATGACAGGTGACAACTATGGCTACACCTTC.

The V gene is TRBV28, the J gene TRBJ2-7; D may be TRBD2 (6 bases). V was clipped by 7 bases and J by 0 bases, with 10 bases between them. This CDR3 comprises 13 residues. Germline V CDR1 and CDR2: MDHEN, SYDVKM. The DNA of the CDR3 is TGTGCCAGCAATCCCGGGGGCTCCTACGAGCAGTACTTC. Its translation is CASNPGGSYEQYF.

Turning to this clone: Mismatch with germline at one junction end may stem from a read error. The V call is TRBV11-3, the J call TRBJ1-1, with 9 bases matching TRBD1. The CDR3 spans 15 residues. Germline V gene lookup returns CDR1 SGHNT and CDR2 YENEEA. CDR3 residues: CASSLEGQGMSETFF. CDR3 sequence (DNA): TGTGCCAGCAGCTTAGAAGGACAGGGGATGTCTGAAACTTTCTTT.

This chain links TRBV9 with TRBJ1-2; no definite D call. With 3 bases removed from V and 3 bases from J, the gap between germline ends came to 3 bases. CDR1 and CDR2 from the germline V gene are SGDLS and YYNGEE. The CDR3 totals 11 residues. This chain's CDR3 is CASSDYYGYTF. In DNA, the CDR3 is TGTGCCAGCAGCGACTACTATGGCTACACCTTC.

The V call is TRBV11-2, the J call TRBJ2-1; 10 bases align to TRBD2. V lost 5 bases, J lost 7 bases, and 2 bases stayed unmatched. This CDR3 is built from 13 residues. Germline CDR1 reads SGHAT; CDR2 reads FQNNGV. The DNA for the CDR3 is TGTGCCAGCAGCCCAGCGGGGGGGAATGAGCAGTTCTTC. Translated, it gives CASSPAGGNEQFF. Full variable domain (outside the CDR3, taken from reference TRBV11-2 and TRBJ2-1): EAGVAQSPRYKIIEKRQSVAFWCNPISGHATLYWYQQILGQGPKLLIQFQNNGVVDDSQLPKDRFSAERLKGVDSTLKIQPAKLEDSAVYLCASSPAGGNEQFFGPGTRLTVL.

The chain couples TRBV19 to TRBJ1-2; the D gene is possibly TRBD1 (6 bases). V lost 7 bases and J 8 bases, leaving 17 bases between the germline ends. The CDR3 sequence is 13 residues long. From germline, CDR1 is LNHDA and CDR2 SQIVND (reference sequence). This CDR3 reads CASTPDRIRGYTF. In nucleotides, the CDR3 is TGTGCCAGTACCCCGGACAGAATACGAGGCTACACCTTC. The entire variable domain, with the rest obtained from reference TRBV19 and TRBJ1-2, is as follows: DGGITQSPKYLFRKEGQNVTLSCEQNLNHDAMYWYRQDPGQGLRLIYYSQIVNDFQKGDIAEGYSVSREKKESFPLTVTSAQKNPTAFYLCASTPDRIRGYTFGSGTRLTVV.

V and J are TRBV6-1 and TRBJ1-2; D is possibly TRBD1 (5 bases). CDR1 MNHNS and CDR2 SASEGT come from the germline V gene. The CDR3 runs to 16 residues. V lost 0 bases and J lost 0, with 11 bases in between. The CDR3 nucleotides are TGTGCCAGCAGTGAAGCGAATAGCAGGGCTAACTATGGCTACACCTTC. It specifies CASSEANSRANYGYTF.

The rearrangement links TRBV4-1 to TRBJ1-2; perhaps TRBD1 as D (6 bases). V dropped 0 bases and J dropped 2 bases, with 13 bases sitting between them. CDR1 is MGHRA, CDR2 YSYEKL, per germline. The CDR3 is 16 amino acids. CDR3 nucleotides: TGCGCCAGCAGCCAAGATCGAGGTGGGGGCAACTATGGCTACACCTTC. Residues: CASSQDRGGGNYGYTF.

DNA for the CDR3: TGTGCCAGCAGCCCAGACAGGGTTGAAGCTTTCTTT. It translates to CASSPDRVEAFF. This chain connects TRBV6-5 to TRBJ1-1; 7 bases agree with TRBD1. Trimming took 6 bases from V and 7 from J; bases not matched to a gene: 5. This CDR3 comprises 12 residues. Germline values: CDR1 MNHEY, CDR2 SVGAGI.

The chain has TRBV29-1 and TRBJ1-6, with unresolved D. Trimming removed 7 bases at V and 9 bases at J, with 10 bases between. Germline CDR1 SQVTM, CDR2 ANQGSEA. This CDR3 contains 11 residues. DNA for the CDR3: TGCAGCGCCGGGGAGAGTTCACCCCTCCACTTT. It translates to CSAGESSPLHF.

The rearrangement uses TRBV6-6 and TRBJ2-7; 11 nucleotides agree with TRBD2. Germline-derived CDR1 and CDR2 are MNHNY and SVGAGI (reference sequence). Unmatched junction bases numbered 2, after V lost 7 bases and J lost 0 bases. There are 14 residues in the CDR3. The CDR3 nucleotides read TGTGCCAGCAAGACTAGCGGGGACTCCTACGAGCAGTACTTC. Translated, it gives CASKTSGDSYEQYF.

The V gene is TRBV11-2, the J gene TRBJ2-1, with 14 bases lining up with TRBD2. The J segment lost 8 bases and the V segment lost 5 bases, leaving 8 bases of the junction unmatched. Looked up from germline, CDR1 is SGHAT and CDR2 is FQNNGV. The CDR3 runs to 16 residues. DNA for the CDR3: TGTGCCAGCAGCACTCCGGGACTAGCGGGAGTTCATGAGCAGTTCTTC. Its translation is CASSTPGLAGVHEQFF.

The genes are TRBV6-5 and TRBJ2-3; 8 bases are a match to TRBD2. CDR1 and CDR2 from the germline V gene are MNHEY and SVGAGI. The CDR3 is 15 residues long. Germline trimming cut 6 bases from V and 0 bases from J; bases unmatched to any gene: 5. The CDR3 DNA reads TGTGCCAGCAGATATCCTAGCGGGAGCACAGATACGCAGTATTTT. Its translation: CASRYPSGSTDTQYF.

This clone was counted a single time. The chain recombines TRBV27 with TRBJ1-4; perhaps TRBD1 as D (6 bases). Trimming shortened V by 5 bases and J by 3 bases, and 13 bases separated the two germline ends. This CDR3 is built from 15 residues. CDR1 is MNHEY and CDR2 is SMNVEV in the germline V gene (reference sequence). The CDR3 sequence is CASSPRTAPNEKLFF. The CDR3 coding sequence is TGTGCCAGCAGTCCCCGGACAGCCCCTAATGAAAAACTGTTTTTT. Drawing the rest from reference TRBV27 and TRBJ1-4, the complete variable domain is EAQVTQNPRYLITVTGKKLTVTCSQNMNHEYMSWYRQDPGLGLRQIYYSMNVEVTDKGDVPEGYKVSRKEKRNFPLILESPSPNQTSLYFCASSPRTAPNEKLFFGSGTQLSVL.

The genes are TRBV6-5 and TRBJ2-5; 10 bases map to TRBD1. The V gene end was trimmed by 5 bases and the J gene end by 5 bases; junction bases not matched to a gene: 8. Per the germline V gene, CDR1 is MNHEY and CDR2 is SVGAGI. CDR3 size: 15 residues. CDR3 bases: TGTGCCAGCAGTCCCGGGACAGGGGTAGGGGAGACCCAGTACTTC. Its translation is CASSPGTGVGETQYF.

This CDR3 is CASSQGRTDTQYF. The CDR3 bases are TGTGCCAGCAGCCAAGGGAGGACAGATACGCAGTATTTT. The V call is TRBV3-1 (or the pseudogene TRBV3-2), the J call TRBJ2-3, with D maybe TRBD2 (5 bases). Trimming removed 1 base at V and 3 bases at J, with 5 bases between. The CDR3 extends over 13 amino acids. Germline CDR1 and CDR2: LGHDT and YNNKEL (reference sequence).

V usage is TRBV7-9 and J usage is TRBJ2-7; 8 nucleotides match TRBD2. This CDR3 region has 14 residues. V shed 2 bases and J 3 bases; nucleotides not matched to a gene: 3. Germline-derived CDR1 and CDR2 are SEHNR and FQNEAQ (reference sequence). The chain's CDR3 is CASSLPGGGYEQYF. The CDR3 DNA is TGTGCCAGCAGCTTACCCGGGGGGGGCTACGAGCAGTACTTC.